The 15 T cell receptor beta chains below all came from one sample that was sequenced in a study of blood T cell repertoires in COVID-19 (dated by TCRdb to the early 2020s). The library relied on the immunoSEQ multiplex PCR assay. TCRdb carries this immuneACCESS record with in-frame sequences only. Its versions omit some clonotypes, under half of them owing to an unresolved V gene in the studies checked, with the rest unexplained. This sample is represented by 250,000 to 400,000 clones; roughly nine tenths of them were singletons. Of the sample, roughly 2.9% falls within the top ten clones. Sequencing was carried out using peripheral blood. The receptors stem from a woman aged 30 to 39 with COVID-19, enrolled during active disease.

The chain combines TRBV24-1 with TRBJ2-2; D is possibly TRBD1 (5 bases). From germline, CDR1 is KGHDR and CDR2 SFDVKD. Trimming took off 11 bases at V and 5 bases at J, with 26 bases between the two ends. The CDR3 contains 17 residues. The CDR3 loop is CAIVKIDRQLGTGELFF. The CDR3 DNA reads as TGTGCCATCGTAAAGATAGACCGACAGCTAGGGACCGGGGAGCTGTTTTTT.

The chain carries TRBV6-5 and TRBJ2-1, with D perhaps TRBD1 (6 bases). Germline CDR1 reads MNHEY; CDR2 reads SVGAGI. The CDR3 covers 13 residues. DNA of the CDR3: TGTGGGGTCTCCGGGACACAAACTAATGAGCAGTTCTTC. As protein: CGVSGTQTNEQFF.

The chain uses TRBV5-1 and TRBJ2-7, with TRBD2 identical over 12 bases. Trimming cost V 0 bases and J 0 bases; bases outside gene matches: 1. This CDR3 spans 16 amino acids. Germline assignment: CDR1 SGHRS and CDR2 YFSETQ. DNA for the CDR3: TGCGCCAGCAGCTTGGGGACTAGCGGGATCTCCTACGAGCAGTACTTC. This gives the protein CASSLGTSGISYEQYF.

This chain connects TRBV4-1 to TRBJ1-4; perhaps TRBD1 as D (6 bases). Trimming stripped 0 bases from V and 6 bases from J, with 17 bases between. This CDR3 has 17 amino acids. Germline values: CDR1 MGHRA, CDR2 YSYEKL. The chain's CDR3 is CASSQESWGRGHEKLFF. The DNA of the CDR3 is TGCGCCAGCAGCCAAGAATCCTGGGGGCGCGGTCATGAAAAACTGTTTTTT.

For this clone: A clone one base away is much larger, so this may be a read error. The chain couples TRBV13 to TRBJ2-3; weak D call: TRBD2 (7 bases). Germline V gene sequence: CDR1 PRHDT, CDR2 FYEKMQ (reference sequence). V was trimmed by 3 bases and J by 2 bases, leaving 9 bases between them. The CDR3 totals 14 residues. CDR3: CASSLRGHTDTQYF. CDR3 coding DNA: TGTGCCAGCAGCTTGCGGGGGCACACAGATACGCAGTATTTT.

The chain joins TRBV7-9 to TRBJ2-7; a weak D match, TRBD1 (7 bases). Trimming took off 3 bases at V and 2 bases at J, with 20 bases between the two ends. CDR1 SEHNR and CDR2 FQNEAQ come from the germline V gene (reference sequence). The CDR3 extends over 17 amino acids. The CDR3 reads CASSFGGLQGEPYEQYF. Here the CDR3 DNA reads TGTGCCAGCAGCTTCGGGGGTCTTCAGGGGGAACCCTACGAGCAGTACTTC.

The CDR3 sequence is CASGFEGAEAFF. The CDR3 DNA is TGTGCCAGCGGCTTTGAGGGCGCTGAAGCTTTCTTT. V gene TRBV3-1 (or the pseudogene TRBV3-2) combines with J gene TRBJ1-1; D remains ambiguous. Trimming took off 8 bases at V and 6 bases at J, with 13 bases between the two ends. Germline-derived CDR1 and CDR2 are LGHDT and YNNKEL (reference sequence). This CDR3 region has 12 residues.

V gene TRBV11-3 combines with J gene TRBJ2-1; D gene unclear. With 3 bases removed from V and 3 bases from J, the gap between germline ends came to 12 bases. The germline V gene encodes CDR1 SGHNT and CDR2 YENEEA. The CDR3 has 15 amino acids. CDR3 residues: CASSLTQLNYNEQFF. In nucleotides, the CDR3 is TGTGCCAGCAGCTTGACACAATTAAACTACAATGAGCAGTTCTTC.

This sequence joins TRBV4-2 and TRBJ1-5; D remains ambiguous. The CDR3 sequence is 16 residues long. The germline gives CDR1 LGHNA, CDR2 YNFKEQ. V was clipped by 0 bases and J by 4 bases, with 13 bases between them. The CDR3 DNA reads as TGTGCCAGCAGCCAAGATGGTTCAGGCCGAAATCAGCCCCAGCATTTT. Translating gives CASSQDGSGRNQPQHF.

The gene calls are TRBV7-9 and TRBJ2-1; 7 bases are a match to TRBD1. J gave up 4 bases and V 3 bases, and 6 bases lay outside the gene matches. The CDR3 sequence is 15 residues long. Germline V gene data show CDR1 as SEHNR and CDR2 as FQNEAQ (reference sequence). The CDR3 loop is CASSFPGGVYNEQFF. CDR3 bases: TGTGCCAGCAGCTTTCCAGGGGGAGTGTACAATGAGCAGTTCTTC.

This chain links TRBV27 with TRBJ1-2; the D gene is possibly TRBD1 (6 bases). Germline lookup yields CDR1 MNHEY and CDR2 SMNVEV (reference sequence). This CDR3 spans 14 amino acids. Trimming pared 3 bases from V and 2 bases from J, leaving 10 bases between. The CDR3 loop reads CASSFNRANYGYTF. DNA of the CDR3: TGTGCCAGCAGTTTCAACAGGGCGAACTATGGCTACACCTTC.

V gene TRBV30 combines with J gene TRBJ1-5; D uncertain. The germline V gene encodes CDR1 GTSNPN and CDR2 SVGIG (reference sequence). The CDR3 contains 13 residues. Trimming stripped 0 bases from V and 4 bases from J, with 7 bases between. The CDR3 sequence: CAWSVQTNQPQHF. The CDR3 DNA is TGTGCCTGGAGTGTACAGACAAATCAGCCCCAGCATTTT.

This chain's CDR3 is CASSVQERGTDTQYF. CDR3 nucleotide sequence: TGTGCCAGCAGCGTACAGGAGAGGGGCACAGATACGCAGTATTTT. V gene TRBV9 combines with J gene TRBJ2-3; D perhaps matches TRBD2 (5 bases). The CDR3 totals 15 residues. Germline values: CDR1 SGDLS, CDR2 YYNGEE. Trimming took 1 base from V and 1 from J, leaving 10 bases between them.

The chain has TRBV30 and TRBJ1-5, with D perhaps TRBD1 (5 bases). V gave up 4 bases and J gave up 4 bases, with 8 bases separating them. Germline values: CDR1 GTSNPN, CDR2 SVGIG (reference sequence). The CDR3 is made up of 12 amino acids. Here the CDR3 reads CAWNQGNQPQHF. DNA of the CDR3: TGTGCCTGGAATCAGGGAAATCAGCCCCAGCATTTT.

Regarding this clone: A junction end diverges from the germline sequence, so it may reflect a read error. The gene calls are TRBV7-2 and TRBJ2-3, with TRBD1 identical over 9 bases. The CDR3 has 15 amino acids. The germline V gene encodes CDR1 SGHTA and CDR2 FQGNSA. The CDR3 sequence is CASARPGQGTVTQYF. In DNA, the CDR3 is TGTGCCAGCGCAAGACCGGGACAGGGAACAGTTACGCAGTATTTT.